The TCR beta chain under discussion was sequenced for a study of shared T cell receptors in the human thymus. The table lists this clone with a count of one. Sequencing used immunoSEQ multiplex PCR; TCRdb keeps in-frame clones, though not all of them. Of 450,000 to 650,000 clones listed, about 80% are singletons. Germline CDR1 reads LNHDA; CDR2 reads SQIVND (reference sequence). The J segment lost 0 bases and the V segment lost 6 bases, leaving 8 bases of the junction unmatched. This CDR3 region has 16 residues. These same data were also listed under a study on human thymus T cells. This second report adds: Thymic samples were excised during corrective heart operations. Apparent bias marked the V and J gene usage of thymic and blood repertoires. Among unrelated individuals, related research reported thymic repertoires that overlapped highly.

Sequenced input: thymocytes. The rearrangement joins TRBV19 to TRBJ1-5; TRBD1 matches at 7 bases. The clonotype comes from a boy in the first two years of life with a congenital heart defect. CDR3 in DNA: TGTGCCAGTAGGCGACGGACAGGTGGTAGCAATCAGCCCCAGCATTTT. The encoded protein is CASRRRTGGSNQPQHF.